The 24 T cell receptor beta chains presented below share a single source sample, sequenced in a study of response to subunit inactivated influenza vaccine. TCRdb reprocessed the RT-PCR reads with MiXCR, giving one entry per CDR3 protein. This table has fewer than 800,000 distinct CDR3 sequences, 15% to 17% appearing once. The sample in question was PBMCs from blood, obtained roughly 12 days after vaccination. The origin of the receptors is a man aged 45 to 65 who received an inactivated influenza vaccine.

The V gene is TRBV20-1, the J gene TRBJ2-7, with D possibly matching TRBD1 (6 bases). This CDR3 has 13 residues. Looked up from germline, CDR1 is DFQATT and CDR2 is SNEGSKA (reference sequence). The V end lost 2 bases, the J end lost 3 bases, and 11 bases lay between the germline ends. The CDR3 DNA reads TGCAGTGCTAGACCGGGACACATCTACGAGCAGTACTTC. As protein: CSARPGHIYEQYF.

The genes are TRBV27 and TRBJ2-5, with D perhaps matching TRBD2 (6 bases). V was trimmed by 4 bases and J by 5 bases, leaving 14 bases between them. Per the germline V gene, CDR1 is MNHEY and CDR2 is SMNVEV (reference sequence). The CDR3 is 14 amino acids. The CDR3 loop reads CASSSLSGGETQYF. As DNA, the CDR3 is TGTGCCAGCAGTTCATTAAGTGGGGGGGAGACCCAGTACTTC.

The V gene is TRBV6-1, the J gene TRBJ2-7, with D perhaps TRBD2 (5 bases). Per the germline V gene, CDR1 is MNHNS and CDR2 is SASEGT. The CDR3 is made up of 14 amino acids. Trimming removed 5 bases from V and 2 bases from J, with 13 bases in between. This CDR3 is CASSPGWAAYEQYF. The CDR3 DNA follows: TGTGCCAGCAGTCCGGGGTGGGCAGCCTACGAGCAGTACTTC.

This clonotype was seen a few times. The J gene is TRBJ2-2, the V gene TRBV5-1; D may be TRBD1 or TRBD2 (5 bases each). The germline V and J ends were trimmed by 0 bases and 7 bases, with 10 bases remaining between them. Germline CDR1 and CDR2: SGHRS and YFSETQ. The CDR3 loop spans 14 amino acids. CDR3 protein: CASSLARENGELFF. The CDR3 bases are TGCGCCAGCAGCTTGGCCAGGGAGAACGGGGAGCTGTTTTTT.

In nucleotides, the CDR3 is TGTGCTAGTGGTTTGGGGGGCAGCACCGGGGAGCTGTTTTTT. Its translation: CASGLGGSTGELFF. V usage is TRBV12-5 and J usage is TRBJ2-2; D might be TRBD1 (5 bases). This CDR3 has 14 amino acids. V was clipped by 1 base and J by 4 bases, with 7 bases between them. In germline, CDR1 is LGHNT, CDR2 FRNRAP.

This clonotype turned up a few times. V gene TRBV24-1 combines with J gene TRBJ2-2; the match to TRBD1 covers 9 bases. The germline V gene encodes CDR1 KGHDR and CDR2 SFDVKD. This CDR3 contains 17 residues. Trimming at V came to 1 base and at J to 4 bases, leaving 6 bases not matched to a gene. CDR3: CATSDFGTGTSTGELFF. CDR3 DNA: TGTGCCACCAGTGATTTCGGGACAGGGACGAGCACCGGGGAGCTGTTTTTT.

This clonotype was seen at least ten times. The chain couples TRBV7-2 to TRBJ2-1; D tentatively fits TRBD1 or TRBD2 (5 bases each). Germline V gene lookup returns CDR1 SGHTA and CDR2 FQGNSA. This CDR3 contains 13 residues. Trimming took off 6 bases at V and 5 bases at J, with 11 bases between the two ends. CDR3 sequence: CASRLGPNNEQFF. CDR3 nucleotide sequence: TGTGCCAGCAGATTGGGACCAAACAATGAGCAGTTCTTC.

This clonotype was seen many times. V and J are TRBV5-1 and TRBJ2-7; 7 nucleotides align to TRBD1. Trimming at V came to 0 bases and at J to 1 base, leaving 4 bases not matched to a gene. Per the germline V gene, CDR1 is SGHRS and CDR2 is YFSETQ. CDR3 length: 15 residues. The CDR3 is CASSLGGGRSYEQYF. DNA of the CDR3: TGCGCCAGCAGCTTGGGAGGGGGCAGATCCTACGAGCAGTACTTC.

This clonotype turned up a few times. This rearrangement joins TRBV27 to TRBJ2-3, with D uncertain. Germline V gene sequence: CDR1 MNHEY, CDR2 SMNVEV (reference sequence). The CDR3 has 16 residues. Trimming pared 4 bases from V and 1 base from J, leaving 15 bases between. This CDR3 is CASSSGLTIGTDTQYF. The CDR3, as DNA: TGTGCCAGCAGTTCGGGTTTGACGATTGGCACAGATACGCAGTATTTT.

This clonotype was recorded once. A much larger clonotype is one base distant, so this may be a read error. The chain links TRBV4-3 to TRBJ2-1, with D unclear. The CDR3 extends over 14 amino acids. V lost 0 bases and J 9 bases, leaving 12 bases between the germline ends. From germline, CDR1 is LGHNA and CDR2 YSLEER. This CDR3 reads CASSQEGISSEQFF. CDR3 DNA sequence: TGCGCCAGCAGCCAAGAAGGAATCTCCAGTGAGCAGTTCTTC.

The chain carries TRBV5-1 and TRBJ1-1, with 7 bases matching TRBD1. In germline, CDR1 is SGHRS, CDR2 YFSETQ. This CDR3 is 15 amino acids long. V shed 4 bases and J 1 base; nucleotides not matched to a gene: 7. CDR3 sequence: CASSVRQGGNTEAFF. DNA of the CDR3: TGCGCCAGCAGCGTTAGACAGGGAGGGAACACTGAAGCTTTCTTT.

The chain recombines TRBV4-3 with TRBJ1-2, with a possible D match to TRBD1 (5 bases). V shed 7 bases and J shed 7 bases, with 19 bases lying between them. Germline CDR1 reads LGHNA; CDR2 reads YSLEER. The CDR3 covers 14 residues. The CDR3 here is CASTTDQGTGGYTF. CDR3 in DNA: TGCGCCAGCACCACCGACCAGGGAACGGGTGGCTACACCTTC.

This clonotype was observed at least ten times. The rearrangement uses TRBV5-1 and TRBJ2-7; no clear D. The CDR3 contains 13 residues. Germline CDR1 SGHRS, CDR2 YFSETQ. Deletions cut 0 bases from V and 4 bases from J, with 8 bases between. The CDR3 nucleotides are TGCGCCAGCAGCTTGGTGCTGGGGTACGAGCAGTACTTC. Translating it yields CASSLVLGYEQYF.

A few counts support this clonotype. The J gene is TRBJ1-2, the V gene TRBV7-8, with D hard to call. V gave up 5 bases and J gave up 4 bases, with 14 bases separating them. CDR3 length equals 14 residues. The germline gives CDR1 SGHVS, CDR2 FQNEAQ. In nucleotides, the CDR3 is TGTGCCAGCAGCCCCAACCGGGCCCCCTATGGCTACACCTTC. This gives the protein CASSPNRAPYGYTF.

There are a few counts of this clonotype. The chain combines TRBV30 with TRBJ2-3; weak D call: TRBD1 (6 bases). V gave up 0 bases and J gave up 1 base, with 14 bases separating them. Germline CDR1 is GTSNPN and CDR2 is SVGIG (reference sequence). There are 16 residues in the CDR3. The CDR3 DNA reads as TGTGCCTGGAGTGTGACAGGAGTTACTGGCACAGATACGCAGTATTTT. Its protein is CAWSVTGVTGTDTQYF.

The rearrangement joins TRBV20-1 to TRBJ1-2; D is uncertain. Germline V CDR1 and CDR2: DFQATT, SNEGSKA (reference sequence). Trimming shortened V by 6 bases and J by 4 bases, and 12 bases separated the two germline ends. The CDR3 has 12 amino acids. CDR3 amino acids: CSAPWASYGYTF. CDR3 bases: TGCAGTGCCCCTTGGGCTTCCTATGGCTACACCTTC.

The CDR3 coding sequence is TGCAGCGTCTCCGGGACAGGGAGGTACGAGCAGTACTTC. Residues: CSVSGTGRYEQYF. The chain couples TRBV29-1 to TRBJ2-7; the match to TRBD1 covers 9 bases. Germline CDR1 SQVTM, CDR2 ANQGSEA. The V gene end was trimmed by 6 bases and the J gene end by 4 bases; junction bases not matched to a gene: 7. The CDR3 is 13 residues long.

This clonotype was seen a handful of times. This sequence joins TRBV3-1 and TRBJ2-3, with TRBD1 identical over 8 bases. V shed 4 bases and J 9 bases; nucleotides not matched to a gene: 9. Germline V gene lookup returns CDR1 LGHDT and CDR2 YNNKEL (reference sequence). The CDR3 length is 14 residues. The CDR3 region is CASSPGTGGATQYF. DNA for the CDR3: TGTGCCAGCAGCCCGGGGACAGGCGGAGCCACGCAGTATTTT.

In this sample, this clonotype turned up a few times. The J gene is TRBJ2-7, the V gene TRBV2; D is perhaps TRBD2 (5 bases). V lost 6 bases to trimming and J lost 2 bases, with 14 bases between them. The CDR3 spans 14 residues. Germline assignment: CDR1 SNHLY and CDR2 FYNNEI. The CDR3, as DNA: TGTGCCAGCAGGTCATCACTAGGGCCCTACGAGCAGTACTTC. Protein product: CASRSSLGPYEQYF.

This clonotype was recorded a few times. This chain uses TRBV20-1 with TRBJ2-1; D possibly corresponds to TRBD2 (6 bases). Trimming took 3 bases from V and 6 from J, leaving 15 bases between them. Germline V gene lookup returns CDR1 DFQATT and CDR2 SNEGSKA (reference sequence). This CDR3 spans 14 amino acids. This chain's CDR3 is CSASVWAGGNEQFF. Written as DNA, the CDR3 is TGCAGTGCTAGTGTTTGGGCCGGGGGCAATGAGCAGTTCTTC.

This clonotype was detected a few times. The chain joins TRBV4-1 to TRBJ1-1; D might be TRBD1 (5 bases). V was trimmed by 8 bases and J by 6 bases, leaving 16 bases between them. Germline-derived CDR1 and CDR2 are MGHRA and YSYEKL. The CDR3 runs 13 residues. The CDR3 DNA reads TGCGCCAGCGGGGGGAGGTGGTCGTCTGAAGCTTTCTTT. Its protein product is CASGGRWSSEAFF.

This rearrangement joins TRBV18 to TRBJ1-1; D is possibly TRBD1 (6 bases). The length of the CDR3 is 14 residues. Germline loops: CDR1 KGHSH, CDR2 LQKENI. Trimming left V 6 bases short and J 6 bases short, with 17 bases between. The CDR3 DNA follows: TGTGCCAGCTCCCTCAGTGAACAGGGAGCTGAAGCTTTCTTT. Translation gives CASSLSEQGAEAFF.

V and J are TRBV29-1 and TRBJ1-4; TRBD1 aligns across 9 bases. Germline lookup yields CDR1 SQVTM and CDR2 ANQGSEA. Trimming cost V 0 bases and J 13 bases; bases outside gene matches: 3. This CDR3 spans 12 amino acids. CDR3: CSVEDPGQGLFF. CDR3 nucleotide sequence: TGCAGCGTTGAAGATCCGGGACAGGGACTGTTTTTT. Filled out from reference TRBV29-1 and TRBJ1-4, the complete variable domain reads SAVISQKPSRDICQRGTSLTIQCQVDSQVTMMFWYRQQPGQSLTLIATANQGSEATYESGFVIDKFPISRPNLTFSTLTVSNMSPEDSSIYLCSVEDPGQGLFFGSGTQLSVL.

This clonotype turned up a few times. The rearrangement joins TRBV5-1 to TRBJ2-3, with TRBD2 matching over 8 bases. The CDR3 consists of 17 residues. The trim removed 3 bases at V and 5 bases at J, leaving 14 bases unmatched. Germline V gives CDR1 SGHRS, CDR2 YFSETQ. The DNA for the CDR3 is TGCGCCAGCAGCTCCCGACTCGGGGGGGGCAGTGGAGATACGCAGTATTTT. Translation: CASSSRLGGGSGDTQYF.